This T cell receptor (beta chain) was recorded in a study of cytomegalovirus exposure and HLA in healthy donors. Researchers ran the PCR with 60 Vbeta and 13 Jbeta primers. Libraries were prepared by immunoSEQ multiplex PCR; TCRdb keeps only in-frame clonotypes and omits some of them. The data show about 160,000 clones, and the top ten clones hold over 1%. Germline CDR1 MRHNA, CDR2 SNTAGT. This CDR3 has 14 amino acids. V dropped 4 bases and J dropped 7; count of bases not matched to a gene: 4. The donors were healthy bone marrow donors. Study outcomes and limitations: Productive status was seen about 87% or about 30% of the time for most TCR beta V segments in an earlier analysis.

Comment on this clone: The antigen is unknown.

The V gene is TRBV6-4, the J gene TRBJ1-2, with TRBD1 identical over 12 bases. Sequenced material: PBMCs. The TCR was taken from a woman aged 60-75 years in good health and CMV-seronegative. DNA of the CDR3: TGTGCCAGCAGTGCCGGGACAGGGGGCTTTGGCTACACCTTC. Its protein is CASSAGTGGFGYTF.